Sequencing of this TCR beta chain was carried out in a study of cytomegalovirus exposure and HLA in healthy donors. Looking at the study overall: Researchers found that under 90% of about 400 genotyped donors fell within the Caucasian-associated ancestry cluster.

Only a few counts were recorded for this clone. Its antigen is unknown. V was trimmed by 0 bases and J by 6 bases, leaving 6 bases between them. CDR1 is MNHEY, CDR2 SVGAGI, per germline. The CDR3 runs to 13 residues. Study-wide results and caveats: Available immune exposure information covered CMV serostatus only. According to a later analysis, most TCR beta chains associated with CMV appeared HLA-restricted. Associated with cytomegalovirus, according to the listing, were fewer than 200 TCR beta chains.

A multiplex PCR was run with 60 Vbeta primers and 13 Jbeta primers. Measured with immunoSEQ multiplex PCR; TCRdb has only the in-frame clones, and not every one. The table shows about 67,000 clones, with approximately 71% occurring only once. Sequenced: PBMCs. The chain uses TRBV6-5 and TRBJ1-5; D remains ambiguous. This receptor was identified in a woman aged 30 to 39 in good health and CMV-seronegative. DNA of the CDR3: TGTGCCAGCAGTTACTCCCCCCTTCAGCCCCAGCATTTT. This encodes CASSYSPLQPQHF.